This T cell receptor beta chain was observed in a study of CD8+ T cells in alopecia areata. Germline CDR1 and CDR2: GTSNPN and SVGIG (reference sequence). The CDR3 covers 11 residues. Once RNA had been extracted, it was reverse transcribed into cDNA to act as the sequencing template. Clones were read by immunoSEQ multiplex PCR, and TCRdb kept only the in-frame ones, dropping some. The data show about 250,000 clones, with 60% seen just once and about 0.93% held by the top ten. The sample's treatment: oral pan-JAK inhibitor, 5-10 mg twice daily. As concerns this clone: Germline and junction disagree at one end, which may indicate a read error.

The material was CD4+ T cells sorted from blood, obtained around week 54, from a patient treated with tofacitinib. This receptor was obtained from a human donor with alopecia areata. This chain connects TRBV30 to TRBJ2-7; D is undetermined. CDR3 sequence reads: CAASTTVNTDF. CDR3 bases: TGTGCCGCATCAACAACGGTAAACACGGACTTC.